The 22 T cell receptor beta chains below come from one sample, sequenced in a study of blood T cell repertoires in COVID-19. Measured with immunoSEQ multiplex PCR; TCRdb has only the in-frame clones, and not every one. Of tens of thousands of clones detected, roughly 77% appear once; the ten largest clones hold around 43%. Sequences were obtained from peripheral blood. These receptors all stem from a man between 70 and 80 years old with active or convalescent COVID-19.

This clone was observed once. The CDR3 here is CASSAGTSGSGGRETQYF. The DNA of the CDR3 is TGTGCCAGCAGCGCCGGGACTAGCGGGAGTGGGGGGAGAGAGACCCAGTACTTC. The chain recombines TRBV5-5 with TRBJ2-5; TRBD2 agrees at 14 bases. V was pared by 4 bases and J by 4 bases, with 12 bases of the junction left unmatched. The CDR3 length is 18 residues. CDR1 and CDR2 from the germline V gene are SGHKS and YYEKEE (reference sequence).

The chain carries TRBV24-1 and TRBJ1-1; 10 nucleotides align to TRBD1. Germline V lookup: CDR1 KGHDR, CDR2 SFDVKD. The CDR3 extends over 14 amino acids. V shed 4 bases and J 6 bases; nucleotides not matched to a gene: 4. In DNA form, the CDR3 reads TGTGCCACCAGTGAGACAGGGGGCCTTGCTGAAGCTTTCTTT. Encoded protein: CATSETGGLAEAFF.

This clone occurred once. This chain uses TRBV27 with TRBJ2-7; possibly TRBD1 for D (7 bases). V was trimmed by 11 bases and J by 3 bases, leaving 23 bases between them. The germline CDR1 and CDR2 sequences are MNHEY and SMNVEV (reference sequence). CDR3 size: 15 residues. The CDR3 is CASAAAGGGDYEQYF. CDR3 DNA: TGTGCCTCGGCCGCGGCCGGAGGGGGCGACTACGAGCAGTACTTC.

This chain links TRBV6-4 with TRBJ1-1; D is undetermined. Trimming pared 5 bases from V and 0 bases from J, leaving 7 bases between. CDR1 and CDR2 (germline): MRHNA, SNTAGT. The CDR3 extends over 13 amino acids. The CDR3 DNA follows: TGTGCCAGCAGTTTCCAATTGAACACTGAAGCTTTCTTT. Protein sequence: CASSFQLNTEAFF.

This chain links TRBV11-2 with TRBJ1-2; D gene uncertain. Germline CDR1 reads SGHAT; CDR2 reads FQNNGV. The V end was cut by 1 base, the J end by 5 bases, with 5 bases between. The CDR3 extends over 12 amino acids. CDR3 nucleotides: TGTGCCAGCAGCTTAGGGACTTATGGCTACACCTTC. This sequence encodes CASSLGTYGYTF.

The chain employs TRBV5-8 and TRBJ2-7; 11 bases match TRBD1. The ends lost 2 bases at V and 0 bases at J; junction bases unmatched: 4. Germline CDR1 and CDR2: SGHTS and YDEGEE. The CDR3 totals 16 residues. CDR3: CASSLGQGAFSYEQYF. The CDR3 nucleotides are TGTGCCAGCAGCTTAGGACAGGGGGCTTTCTCCTACGAGCAGTACTTC.

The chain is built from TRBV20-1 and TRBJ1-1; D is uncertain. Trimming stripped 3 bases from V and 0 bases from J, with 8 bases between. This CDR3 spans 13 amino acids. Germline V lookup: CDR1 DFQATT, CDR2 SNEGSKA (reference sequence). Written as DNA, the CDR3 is TGCAGTGCTAGTTTACAGATGAACACTGAAGCTTTCTTT. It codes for CSASLQMNTEAFF.

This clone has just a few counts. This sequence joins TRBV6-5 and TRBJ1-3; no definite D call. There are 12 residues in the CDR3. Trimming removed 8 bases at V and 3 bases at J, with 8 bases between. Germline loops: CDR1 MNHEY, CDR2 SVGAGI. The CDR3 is CASATDGNTIYF. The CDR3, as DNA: TGTGCCAGCGCAACAGATGGAAACACCATATATTTT.

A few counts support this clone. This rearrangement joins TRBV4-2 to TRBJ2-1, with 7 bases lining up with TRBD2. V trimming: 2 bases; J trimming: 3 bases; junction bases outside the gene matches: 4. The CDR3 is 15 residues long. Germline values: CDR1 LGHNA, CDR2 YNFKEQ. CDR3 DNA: TGTGCCAGCAGCCAACCTAGCGGAGTCTACAATGAGCAGTTCTTC. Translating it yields CASSQPSGVYNEQFF.

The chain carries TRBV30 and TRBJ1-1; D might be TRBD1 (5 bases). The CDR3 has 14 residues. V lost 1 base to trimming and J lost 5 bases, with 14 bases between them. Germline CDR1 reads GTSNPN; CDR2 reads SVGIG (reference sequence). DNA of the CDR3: TGTGCCTGGAGTGGCGGGGGAGACGGGACTGAAGCTTTCTTT. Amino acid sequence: CAWSGGGDGTEAFF.

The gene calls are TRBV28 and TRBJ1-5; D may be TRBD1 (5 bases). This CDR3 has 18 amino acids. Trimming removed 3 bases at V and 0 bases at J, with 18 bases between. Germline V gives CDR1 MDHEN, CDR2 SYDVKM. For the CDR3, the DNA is TGTGCCAGCAGTTTCCCGGGGGTTGGGGTTTATAGCAATCAGCCCCAGCATTTT. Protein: CASSFPGVGVYSNQPQHF.

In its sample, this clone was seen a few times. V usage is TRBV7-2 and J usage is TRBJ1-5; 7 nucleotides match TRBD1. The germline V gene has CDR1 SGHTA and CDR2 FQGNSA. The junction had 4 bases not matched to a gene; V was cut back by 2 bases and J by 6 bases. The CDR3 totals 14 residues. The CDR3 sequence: CASSLRQGTQPQHF. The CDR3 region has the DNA TGTGCCAGCAGCTTAAGACAGGGTACTCAGCCCCAGCATTTT.

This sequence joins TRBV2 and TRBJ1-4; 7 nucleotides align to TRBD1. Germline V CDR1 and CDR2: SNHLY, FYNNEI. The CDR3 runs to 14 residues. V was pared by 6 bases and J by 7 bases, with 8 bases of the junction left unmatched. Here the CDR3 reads CASRLGGASEKLFF. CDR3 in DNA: TGTGCCAGCAGATTAGGGGGCGCAAGTGAAAAACTGTTTTTT.

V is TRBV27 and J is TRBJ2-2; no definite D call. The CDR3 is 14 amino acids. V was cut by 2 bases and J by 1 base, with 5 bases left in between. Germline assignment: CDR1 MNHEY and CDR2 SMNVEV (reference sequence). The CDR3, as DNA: TGTGCCAGCAGTTTAGGGCGGAACACCGGGGAGCTGTTTTTT. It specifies CASSLGRNTGELFF.

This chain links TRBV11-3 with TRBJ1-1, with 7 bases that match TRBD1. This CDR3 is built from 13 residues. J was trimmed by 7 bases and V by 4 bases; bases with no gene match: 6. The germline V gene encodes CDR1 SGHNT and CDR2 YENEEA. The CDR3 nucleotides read TGTGCCAGCAGCTCAAGGACAGGCTATGAAGCTTTCTTT. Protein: CASSSRTGYEAFF.

CDR3 nucleotide sequence: TGCGCCAGCAGCCAAGACGTTCACGGGGGAGGGACCTACAATGAGCAGTTCTTC. This sequence encodes CASSQDVHGGGTYNEQFF. This chain connects TRBV4-3 to TRBJ2-1; 7 bases fit TRBD2. Germline CDR1 reads LGHNA; CDR2 reads YSLEER. The CDR3 has 18 amino acids. Trimming removed 0 bases from V and 2 bases from J; junction bases left unmatched: 10.

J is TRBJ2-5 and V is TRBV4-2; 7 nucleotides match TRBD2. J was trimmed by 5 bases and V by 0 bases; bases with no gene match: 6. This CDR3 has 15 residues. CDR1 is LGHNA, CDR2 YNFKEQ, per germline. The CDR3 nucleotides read TGTGCCAGCAGCCAAGATATGAGGCGGGAGGAGACCCAGTACTTC. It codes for CASSQDMRREETQYF.

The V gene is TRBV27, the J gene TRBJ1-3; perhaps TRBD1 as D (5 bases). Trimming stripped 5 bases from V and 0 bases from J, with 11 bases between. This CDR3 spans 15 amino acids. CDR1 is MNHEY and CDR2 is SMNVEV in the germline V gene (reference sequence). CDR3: CASSPPGGSGNTIYF. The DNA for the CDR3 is TGTGCCAGCAGTCCCCCGGGGGGCTCTGGAAACACCATATATTTT.

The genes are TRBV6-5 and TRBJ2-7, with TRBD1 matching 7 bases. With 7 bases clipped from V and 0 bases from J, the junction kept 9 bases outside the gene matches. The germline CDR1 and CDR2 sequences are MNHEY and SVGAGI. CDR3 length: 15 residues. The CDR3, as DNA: TGTGCCAGCACGCAGACAGGGTGGGGCTCCTACGAGCAGTACTTC. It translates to CASTQTGWGSYEQYF.

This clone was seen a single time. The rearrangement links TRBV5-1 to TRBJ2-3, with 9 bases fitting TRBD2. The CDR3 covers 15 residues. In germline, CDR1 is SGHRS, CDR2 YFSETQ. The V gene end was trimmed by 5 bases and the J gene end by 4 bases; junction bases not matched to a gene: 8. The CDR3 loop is CASRLGGGASDTQYF. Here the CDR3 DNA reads TGCGCCAGCAGACTTGGCGGGGGGGCCTCAGATACGCAGTATTTT.

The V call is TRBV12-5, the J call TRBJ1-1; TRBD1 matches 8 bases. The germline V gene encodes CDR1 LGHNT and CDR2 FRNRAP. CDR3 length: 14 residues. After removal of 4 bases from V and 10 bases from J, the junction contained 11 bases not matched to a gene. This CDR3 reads CASGSPRQGRRAFF. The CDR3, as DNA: TGTGCTAGTGGTTCCCCCCGACAGGGGCGAAGAGCTTTCTTT.

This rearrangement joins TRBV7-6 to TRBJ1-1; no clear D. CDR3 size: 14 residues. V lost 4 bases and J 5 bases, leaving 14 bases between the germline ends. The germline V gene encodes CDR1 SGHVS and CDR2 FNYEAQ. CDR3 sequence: CASSSAAAFTEAFF. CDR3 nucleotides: TGTGCCAGCAGCTCGGCGGCAGCCTTTACTGAAGCTTTCTTT.